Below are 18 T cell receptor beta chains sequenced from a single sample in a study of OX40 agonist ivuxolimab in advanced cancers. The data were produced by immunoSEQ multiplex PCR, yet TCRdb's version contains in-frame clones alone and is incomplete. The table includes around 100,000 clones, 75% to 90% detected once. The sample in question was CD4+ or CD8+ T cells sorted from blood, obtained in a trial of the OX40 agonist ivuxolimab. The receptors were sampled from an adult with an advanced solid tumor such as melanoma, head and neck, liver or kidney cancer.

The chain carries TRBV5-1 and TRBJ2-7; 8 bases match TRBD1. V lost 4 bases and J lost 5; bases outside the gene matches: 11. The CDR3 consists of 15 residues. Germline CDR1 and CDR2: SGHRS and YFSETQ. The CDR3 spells CASSNDRGKRDEQYF. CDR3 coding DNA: TGCGCCAGCAGCAACGACAGGGGCAAGCGGGACGAGCAGTACTTC.

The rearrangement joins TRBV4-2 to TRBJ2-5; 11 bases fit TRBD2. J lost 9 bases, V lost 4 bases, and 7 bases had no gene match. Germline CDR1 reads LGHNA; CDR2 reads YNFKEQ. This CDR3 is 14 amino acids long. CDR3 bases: TGTGCCAGCAGCCCGACTAGCGGGGTATTGGCCCAGTACTTC. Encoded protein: CASSPTSGVLAQYF.

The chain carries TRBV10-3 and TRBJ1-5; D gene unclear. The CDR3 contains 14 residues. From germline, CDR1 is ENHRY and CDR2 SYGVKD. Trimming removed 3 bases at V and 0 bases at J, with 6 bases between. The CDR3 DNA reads TGTGCCATCAGTGATTACTTTAGCAATCAGCCCCAGCATTTT. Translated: CAISDYFSNQPQHF.

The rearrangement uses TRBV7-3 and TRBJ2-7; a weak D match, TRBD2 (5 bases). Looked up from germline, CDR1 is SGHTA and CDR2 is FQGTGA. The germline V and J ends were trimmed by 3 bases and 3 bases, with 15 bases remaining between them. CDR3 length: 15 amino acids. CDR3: CASSLSGVINYEQYF. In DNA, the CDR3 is TGTGCCAGCAGCTTGAGCGGAGTCATCAACTACGAGCAGTACTTC. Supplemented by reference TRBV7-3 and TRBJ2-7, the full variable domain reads GAGVSQTPSNKVTEKGKYVELRCDPISGHTALYWYRQSLGQGPEFLIYFQGTGAADDSGLPNDRFFAVRPEGSVSTLKIQRTERGDSAVYLCASSLSGVINYEQYFGPGTRLTVT.

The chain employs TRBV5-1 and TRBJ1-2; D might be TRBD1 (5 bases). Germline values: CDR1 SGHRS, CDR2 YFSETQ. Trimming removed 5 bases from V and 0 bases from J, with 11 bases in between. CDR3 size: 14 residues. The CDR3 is CASRPGGANYGYTF. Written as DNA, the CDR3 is TGCGCCAGCAGACCTGGGGGGGCTAACTATGGCTACACCTTC.

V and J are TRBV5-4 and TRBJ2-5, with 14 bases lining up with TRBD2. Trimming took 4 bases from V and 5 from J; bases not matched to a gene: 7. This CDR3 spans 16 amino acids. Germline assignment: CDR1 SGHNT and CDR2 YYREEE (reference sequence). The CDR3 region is CASSRRLAGGGETQYF. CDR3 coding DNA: TGTGCCAGCAGCCGACGACTAGCGGGAGGGGGGGAGACCCAGTACTTC.

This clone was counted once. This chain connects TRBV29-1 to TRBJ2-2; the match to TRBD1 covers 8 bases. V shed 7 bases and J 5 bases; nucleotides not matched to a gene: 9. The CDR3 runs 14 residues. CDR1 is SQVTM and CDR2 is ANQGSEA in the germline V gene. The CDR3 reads CSARTGTGTGELFF. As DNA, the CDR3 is TGCAGCGCTCGGACAGGGACTGGGACCGGGGAGCTGTTTTTT.

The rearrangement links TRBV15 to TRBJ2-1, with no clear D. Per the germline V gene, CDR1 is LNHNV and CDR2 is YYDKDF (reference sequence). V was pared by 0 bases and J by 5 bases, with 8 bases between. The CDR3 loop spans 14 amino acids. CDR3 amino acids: CATSRDYSNNEQFF. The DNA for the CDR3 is TGTGCCACCAGCAGAGATTACTCGAACAATGAGCAGTTCTTC.

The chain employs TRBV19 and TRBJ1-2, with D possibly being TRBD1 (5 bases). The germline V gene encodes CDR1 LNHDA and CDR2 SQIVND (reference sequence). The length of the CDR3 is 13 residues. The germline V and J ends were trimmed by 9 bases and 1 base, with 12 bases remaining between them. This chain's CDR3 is CASGKQGNYGYTF. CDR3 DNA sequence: TGTGCCAGCGGGAAGCAGGGTAACTATGGCTACACCTTC.

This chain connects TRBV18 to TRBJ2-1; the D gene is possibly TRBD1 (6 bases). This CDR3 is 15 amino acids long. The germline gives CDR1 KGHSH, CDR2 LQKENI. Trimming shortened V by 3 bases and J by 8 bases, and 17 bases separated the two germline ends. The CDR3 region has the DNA TGTGCCAGCTCACCCTGGGGCAGGGGTGGTGATGAGCAGTTCTTC. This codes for CASSPWGRGGDEQFF. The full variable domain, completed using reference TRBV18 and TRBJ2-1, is NAGVMQNPRHLVRRRGQEARLRCSPMKGHSHVYWYRQLPEEGLKFMVYLQKENIIDESGMPKERFSAEFPKEGPSILRIQQVVRGDSAAYFCASSPWGRGGDEQFFGPGTRLTVL.

DNA for the CDR3: TGTGCCAGCAGTGAATACGACAGGGGCCTCGGCACAGATACGCAGTATTTT. Amino acid sequence: CASSEYDRGLGTDTQYF. The chain recombines TRBV6-1 with TRBJ2-3, with 8 bases aligning to TRBD1. CDR1 is MNHNS and CDR2 is SASEGT in the germline V gene. The CDR3 totals 17 residues. J gave up 1 base and V 2 bases, and 8 bases lay outside the gene matches.

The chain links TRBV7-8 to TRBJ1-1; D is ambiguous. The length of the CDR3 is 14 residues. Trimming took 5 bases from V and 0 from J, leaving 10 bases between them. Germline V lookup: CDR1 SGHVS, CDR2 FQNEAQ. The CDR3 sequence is CASSLGTVNTEAFF. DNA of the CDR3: TGTGCCAGCAGCCTAGGAACGGTGAACACTGAAGCTTTCTTT.

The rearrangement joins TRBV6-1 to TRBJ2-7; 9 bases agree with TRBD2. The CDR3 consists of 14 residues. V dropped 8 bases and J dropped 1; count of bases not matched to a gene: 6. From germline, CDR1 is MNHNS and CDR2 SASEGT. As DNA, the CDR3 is TGTGCCAGCGATATCCTAGCGGGATCCTACGAGCAGTACTTC. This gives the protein CASDILAGSYEQYF.

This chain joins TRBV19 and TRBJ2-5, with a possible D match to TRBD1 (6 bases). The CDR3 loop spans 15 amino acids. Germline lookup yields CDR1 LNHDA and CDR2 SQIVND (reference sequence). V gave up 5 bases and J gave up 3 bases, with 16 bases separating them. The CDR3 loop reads CASSSRTVSKETQYF. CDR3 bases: TGTGCCAGTAGTTCCCGGACAGTATCAAAAGAGACCCAGTACTTC.

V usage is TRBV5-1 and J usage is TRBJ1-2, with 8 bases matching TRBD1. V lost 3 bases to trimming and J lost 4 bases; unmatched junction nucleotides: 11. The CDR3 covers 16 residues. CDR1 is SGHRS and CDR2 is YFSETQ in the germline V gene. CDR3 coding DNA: TGCGCCAGCAGCTGGGAGTCAGGGGGCGGAGGCTATGGCTACACCTTC. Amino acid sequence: CASSWESGGGGYGYTF.

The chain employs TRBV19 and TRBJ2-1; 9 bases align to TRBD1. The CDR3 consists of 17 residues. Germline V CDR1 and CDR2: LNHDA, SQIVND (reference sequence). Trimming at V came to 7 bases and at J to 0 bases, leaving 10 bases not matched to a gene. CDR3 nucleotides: TGTGCCAGTAATACGGGACAGGGCCGGAGCTCCTACAATGAGCAGTTCTTC. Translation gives CASNTGQGRSSYNEQFF.

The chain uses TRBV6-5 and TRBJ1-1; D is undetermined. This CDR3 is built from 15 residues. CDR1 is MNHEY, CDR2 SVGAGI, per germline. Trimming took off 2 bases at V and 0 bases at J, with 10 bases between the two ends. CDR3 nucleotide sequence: TGTGCCAGCAGTTACCCTGACAAACTGAACACTGAAGCTTTCTTT. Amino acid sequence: CASSYPDKLNTEAFF.

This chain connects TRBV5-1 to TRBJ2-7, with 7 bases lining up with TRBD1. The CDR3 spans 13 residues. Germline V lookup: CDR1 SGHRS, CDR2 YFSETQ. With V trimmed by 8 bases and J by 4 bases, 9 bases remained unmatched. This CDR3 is CASHRDSSYEQYF. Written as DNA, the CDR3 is TGCGCCAGTCACCGGGACAGCTCTTACGAGCAGTACTTC.